This T cell receptor beta chain was observed in a study of tumor-infiltrating lymphocytes in primary liver carcinoma. Looking at the study overall: Sequenced samples came back with roughly 3.65 to 7.5 million productive TCRbeta reads, and the counts looked alike across tissue types.

Researchers generated TCR beta cDNA from approximately 500 ng of total RNA, relying on a constant-region primer. Each TCR beta library was derived from three nested multiplex PCR rounds that employed slightly modified ARM-PCR. Each of the first two PCR rounds ran roughly 9 cycles with TRBV1-TRBV30 forward and C-beta reverse primers. TCRdb reanalysed the multiplex PCR reads using MiXCR and keeps one entry per CDR3 protein. Of approximately 47,000 distinct CDR3 sequences listed, over 65% are singletons. This clonotype was detected many times. The antigen is not known. Co-extraction yielded RNA and DNA from roughly 21-30 mg of unsorted bulk tissue. The CDR3 has 13 amino acids. Germline CDR1 reads SEHNR; CDR2 reads FQNEAQ (reference sequence). The junction had 2 bases not matched to a gene; V was cut back by 4 bases and J by 7 bases. Whole-study findings and limits: A significantly higher top-250-clone fraction was recorded for tumors than for blood (p = 0.039). The proportion of top clones found throughout all five tumor regions was only about 8-25%.

The receptor was derived from a man aged 35-49 years with primary liver carcinoma and hepatitis B virus infection. This chain joins TRBV7-9 and TRBJ1-4, with 8 bases matching TRBD1. The sequenced sample consisted of liver tumor tissue from sampling region 3. The subset was: tumor region T3, left-lateral pole. Written as DNA, the CDR3 is TGTGCCAGCAGCTCGACAGGGGCTGAAAAACTGTTTTTT. Its translation: CASSSTGAEKLFF.